The 26 T cell receptor beta chains presented below share a single source sample, sequenced in a study of shared clonotypes between healthy human individuals. Sequencing used immunoSEQ multiplex PCR; TCRdb keeps in-frame clones, though not all of them. The table records approximately 2.5 million clones, roughly 93% of them present only once. The sequenced sample consisted of naive CD4+ T cells from PBMCs. Regarding subset: CD45RA+ positively selected. The source of these receptors is a man between 18 and 29 years old in good health. Some clones in this sample may be carry-over from other donors' samples.

The chain is built from TRBV5-1 and TRBJ2-5; TRBD1 aligns across 10 bases. CDR3 length equals 14 residues. The germline V gene has CDR1 SGHRS and CDR2 YFSETQ. V shed 4 bases, J shed 5 bases, and the junction held 5 bases outside the gene matches. The CDR3 here is CASSAGTGDETQYF. Written as DNA, the CDR3 is TGCGCCAGCAGCGCCGGGACAGGGGACGAGACCCAGTACTTC.

This clone was seen once. The genes are TRBV18 and TRBJ2-7; no reliable D call. The CDR3 spans 13 residues. Germline CDR1 is KGHSH and CDR2 is LQKENI. V was trimmed by 0 bases and J by 5 bases, leaving 8 bases between them. The CDR3 region is CASSPPTSNEQYF. Here the CDR3 DNA reads TGTGCCAGCTCACCACCGACGAGCAACGAGCAGTACTTC.

The sample holds a few counts of this clone. The rearrangement joins TRBV29-1 to TRBJ1-1; perhaps TRBD1 as D (5 bases). Germline V gene data show CDR1 as SQVTM and CDR2 as ANQGSEA. CDR3 length: 13 amino acids. With 5 bases removed from V and 2 bases from J, the gap between germline ends came to 12 bases. The CDR3 nucleotides are TGCAGCGTTCGCGGGACGATTAACACTGAAGCTTTCTTT. As protein: CSVRGTINTEAFF.

The V call is TRBV6-5, the J call TRBJ1-1; D is perhaps TRBD1 (5 bases). V lost 0 bases and J 3 bases, leaving 14 bases between the germline ends. Looked up from germline, CDR1 is MNHEY and CDR2 is SVGAGI. The CDR3 totals 16 residues. The CDR3 protein is CASSYSQQGGYTEAFF. The CDR3 DNA sequence: TGTGCCAGCAGTTACTCGCAGCAGGGAGGGTACACTGAAGCTTTCTTT.

CDR3 bases: TGCGCCAGCAGCTTGGGGAGCCTCTCCTACGAGCAGTACTTC. It yields the protein CASSLGSLSYEQYF. The chain employs TRBV5-1 and TRBJ2-7; D not resolved. V was pared by 0 bases and J by 0 bases, with 7 bases between. Per the germline V gene, CDR1 is SGHRS and CDR2 is YFSETQ. CDR3 size: 14 residues.

The chain joins TRBV11-2 to TRBJ2-1; the match to TRBD1 covers 8 bases. The CDR3 loop spans 16 amino acids. Germline trimming cut 5 bases from V and 3 bases from J; bases unmatched to any gene: 9. CDR1 and CDR2 (germline): SGHAT, FQNNGV. In DNA, the CDR3 is TGTGCCAGCAGCCTTAAAGACGGACAGGGCTACAATGAGCAGTTCTTC. Protein: CASSLKDGQGYNEQFF.

V gene TRBV7-9 combines with J gene TRBJ1-2; possible D gene TRBD1, 5 bases. The CDR3 is made up of 13 amino acids. V gave up 0 bases and J gave up 4 bases, with 6 bases separating them. CDR1 SEHNR and CDR2 FQNEAQ come from the germline V gene (reference sequence). CDR3 bases: TGTGCCAGCAGCTTAGCAGGGGTCTATGGCTACACCTTC. Encoded protein: CASSLAGVYGYTF.

This rearrangement joins TRBV28 to TRBJ1-2; the D is unclear. V lost 6 bases, J lost 7 bases, and 12 bases lay in between. This CDR3 spans 12 amino acids. Germline V gene sequence: CDR1 MDHEN, CDR2 SYDVKM. CDR3 coding DNA: TGTGCCAGCAGCCCCGGGGATACTGGCTACACCTTC. Its protein product is CASSPGDTGYTF.

Points on this clone: One junction end disagrees with the germline gene, perhaps due to a read error. The identical CDR3 is also encoded by other nucleotide sequences in the sample. This rearrangement joins TRBV29-1 to TRBJ2-3; D not certain. The CDR3 is 12 residues long. Germline V gives CDR1 SQVTM, CDR2 ANQGSEA. This chain's CDR3 is CSVEGPTDTQYF. The CDR3 nucleotides are TGCAGCGTAGAAGGACCCACAGATACGCAGTATTTT.

The chain joins TRBV5-8 to TRBJ2-3, with D tentatively TRBD2 (6 bases). Germline V gene sequence: CDR1 SGHTS, CDR2 YDEGEE. With 4 bases removed from V and 4 bases from J, the gap between germline ends came to 25 bases. This CDR3 comprises 18 residues. CDR3 nucleotides: TGTGCCAGCAGCCCGGTCTTCAAACCGGGACTGAGTTCAGATACGCAGTATTTT. It translates to CASSPVFKPGLSSDTQYF.

J is TRBJ2-1 and V is TRBV7-8; D not certain. Trimming took 5 bases from V and 0 from J, leaving 11 bases between them. Per germline, CDR1 SGHVS and CDR2 FQNEAQ. This CDR3 spans 15 amino acids. The CDR3 loop reads CASSPQEHSYNEQFF. CDR3 DNA: TGTGCCAGCAGCCCCCAGGAACACTCCTACAATGAGCAGTTCTTC. Filled out from reference TRBV7-8 and TRBJ2-1, the complete variable domain reads GAGVSQSPRYKVAKRGQDVALRCDPISGHVSLFWYQQALGQGPEFLTYFQNEAQLDKSGLPSDRFFAERPEGSVSTLKIQRTQQEDSAVYLCASSPQEHSYNEQFFGPGTRLTVL.

The chain uses TRBV28 and TRBJ1-5; D may be TRBD1 (5 bases). The length of the CDR3 is 16 residues. Germline V gene data show CDR1 as MDHEN and CDR2 as SYDVKM. The V and J ends lost 6 bases and 0 bases respectively, with 15 bases between them. CDR3 DNA: TGTGCCAGCAGAGGGGCGGAACTTTATAGCAATCAGCCCCAGCATTTT. Translated: CASRGAELYSNQPQHF.

Notes on this clone: Other nucleotide sequences in the sample specify the same CDR3. The V and J genes are TRBV29-1 and TRBJ1-1; unclear D gene. The germline V gene has CDR1 SQVTM and CDR2 ANQGSEA. CDR3 length: 13 residues. V was clipped by 2 bases and J by 0 bases, with 7 bases between them. The CDR3 loop is CSVERTMNTEAFF. Here the CDR3 DNA reads TGCAGCGTTGAACGGACTATGAACACTGAAGCTTTCTTT.

This rearrangement joins TRBV9 to TRBJ2-5; D perhaps matches TRBD2 (5 bases). The V end lost 1 base, the J end lost 14 bases, and 18 bases lay between the germline ends. The CDR3 is 13 amino acids. Germline CDR1 is SGDLS and CDR2 is YYNGEE. This CDR3 reads CASSVPPHTRLYF. CDR3 nucleotides: TGTGCCAGCAGCGTACCCCCACACACCAGACTATACTTC.

This clone occurred once. The V gene is TRBV12-5, the J gene TRBJ2-3; D is possibly TRBD1 (5 bases). With 7 bases removed from V and 5 bases from J, the gap between germline ends came to 16 bases. Germline CDR1 LGHNT, CDR2 FRNRAP. There are 14 residues in the CDR3. CDR3 loop: CASALDRFKDTQYF. CDR3 in DNA: TGTGCTAGTGCCCTAGACAGATTCAAAGATACGCAGTATTTT.

This clone was observed once. This sequence joins TRBV28 and TRBJ2-7, with TRBD1 identical over 12 bases. The CDR3 spans 14 residues. V lost 5 bases and J lost 12; bases outside the gene matches: 11. CDR1 and CDR2 from the germline V gene are MDHEN and SYDVKM. The CDR3 loop is CASSLYTGTGGLYF. The CDR3 nucleotides are TGTGCCAGCAGTCTCTACACCGGGACAGGGGGCCTGTACTTC.

The chain is built from TRBV5-4 and TRBJ1-4; D is unresolved. CDR1 is SGHNT and CDR2 is YYREEE in the germline V gene (reference sequence). This CDR3 has 14 amino acids. With 6 bases removed from V and 3 bases from J, the gap between germline ends came to 12 bases. The CDR3 DNA sequence: TGTGCCAGCAATTCGGGCGAGCCTAATGAAAAACTGTTTTTT. It yields the protein CASNSGEPNEKLFF.

The chain employs TRBV18 and TRBJ2-2; D might be TRBD1 (5 bases). V lost 6 bases and J lost 3, with 14 bases in between. The length of the CDR3 is 15 residues. Germline V gene sequence: CDR1 KGHSH, CDR2 LQKENI. As DNA, the CDR3 is TGTGCCAGCTCCCTGACCAGGGTAGACACCGGGGAGCTGTTTTTT. It is translated as CASSLTRVDTGELFF.

The chain's CDR3 is CASSYFEGNTEAFF. CDR3 DNA sequence: TGTGCCAGCAGTTACTTTGAGGGGAACACTGAAGCTTTCTTT. The chain couples TRBV6-6 to TRBJ1-1; D call uncertain. The CDR3 sequence is 14 residues long. V was clipped by 1 base and J by 1 base, with 7 bases between them. The germline CDR1 and CDR2 sequences are MNHNY and SVGAGI (reference sequence).

The rearrangement uses TRBV5-1 and TRBJ1-2; D call uncertain. The CDR3 contains 13 residues. Per germline, CDR1 SGHRS and CDR2 YFSETQ. V was pared by 0 bases and J by 8 bases, with 11 bases between. The CDR3 DNA is TGCGCCAGCAGCTTGGGGGAGCTCCCCGGCTACACCTTC. Amino acid sequence: CASSLGELPGYTF.

The genes are TRBV18 and TRBJ2-1, with D perhaps TRBD2 (6 bases). The CDR3 spans 18 residues. V lost 3 bases and J 2 bases, leaving 20 bases between the germline ends. CDR1 is KGHSH and CDR2 is LQKENI in the germline V gene. CDR3 residues: CASSPGRGAQGAYNEQFF. The DNA of the CDR3 is TGTGCCAGCTCACCCGGCCGCGGGGCACAAGGGGCCTACAATGAGCAGTTCTTC.

The chain links TRBV5-6 to TRBJ1-2; D gene ambiguous. The V end lost 4 bases, the J end lost 2 bases, and 9 bases lay between the germline ends. Germline CDR1 is SGHDT and CDR2 is YYEEEE. This CDR3 contains 13 residues. The CDR3 DNA is TGTGCCAGCAGCCTCGGGTCGAACTATGGCTACACCTTC. It specifies CASSLGSNYGYTF.

The chain carries TRBV19 and TRBJ2-6; perhaps TRBD1 as D (6 bases). Germline V lookup: CDR1 LNHDA, CDR2 SQIVND (reference sequence). The CDR3 length is 15 residues. Trimming took 7 bases from V and 2 from J, leaving 12 bases between them. The CDR3: CASISPGAGANVLTF. The DNA of the CDR3 is TGTGCCAGTATTTCCCCAGGGGCTGGGGCCAACGTCCTGACTTTC.

The V gene is TRBV6-5, the J gene TRBJ1-4, with unresolved D. V gave up 0 bases and J gave up 8 bases, with 13 bases separating them. Germline V gives CDR1 MNHEY, CDR2 SVGAGI. The length of the CDR3 is 15 residues. CDR3 loop: CASSYSYGFGEKLFF. The CDR3 DNA sequence: TGTGCCAGCAGTTACTCGTATGGGTTCGGGGAAAAACTGTTTTTT.

This chain links TRBV7-3 with TRBJ2-6; D may correspond to TRBD1 or TRBD2 (6 bases each). Trimming took off 5 bases at V and 0 bases at J, with 17 bases between the two ends. Germline CDR1 reads SGHTA; CDR2 reads FQGTGA. The CDR3 sequence is 18 residues long. In nucleotides, the CDR3 is TGTGCCAGCAGCCAACGGGGGCTTACTGACTCTGGGGCCAACGTCCTGACTTTC. Its translation: CASSQRGLTDSGANVLTF. The variable domain in full, with the rest retrieved from reference TRBV7-3 and TRBJ2-6, is GAGVSQTPSNKVTEKGKYVELRCDPISGHTALYWYRQSLGQGPEFLIYFQGTGAADDSGLPNDRFFAVRPEGSVSTLKIQRTERGDSAVYLCASSQRGLTDSGANVLTFGAGSRLTVL.

On this clone: At one end the junction does not follow the germline gene, possibly because of a read error. The gene calls are TRBV7-2 and TRBJ2-1; 11 positions match TRBD2. The CDR3 is 14 amino acids. In germline, CDR1 is SGHTA, CDR2 FQGNSA. The CDR3 protein is CASSIAGGPTEQFF. CDR3 nucleotide sequence: TGTGCCAGCAGCATAGCGGGAGGGCCAACTGAGCAGTTCTTC.